This T cell receptor (beta chain) was sequenced during a study of PD-1 blockade in classical Hodgkin lymphoma. Study observations and caveats: Reported baseline diversity: healthy donors highest, relapsed/refractory patients lowest. The study found complete responders had baseline diversity similar to newly diagnosed patients. Anyone who began nivolumab under 1 year after ASCT was excluded.

Notes on this clone: The antigen is unknown.

This table comes from immunoSEQ multiplex PCR, and its TCRdb copy is limited to in-frame clones, with some not included. The sample holds 20,000 to 25,000 clones; 77% are singletons and the top ten take 40% to 45%. Every patient experienced relapse after autologous stem cell transplantation, and brentuximab vedotin exposure varied. This specimen was peripheral blood mononuclear cells (PBMCs), taken before the second cycle of nivolumab. This clonotype originated in a human donor with classical Hodgkin lymphoma.

The CDR3, as DNA: TGCAGCGTAATAACCCCGGGACACCAAGAGACCCAGTACTTC. This codes for CSVITPGHQETQYF. The chain recombines TRBV29-1 with TRBJ2-5; tentatively, D is TRBD1 or TRBD2 (5 bases each). The CDR3 length is 14 residues. Trimming stripped 6 bases from V and 0 bases from J, with 14 bases between. Per germline, CDR1 SQVTM and CDR2 ANQGSEA.